These 8 T cell receptor beta chains came from one sample sequenced in a study of T-cell reconstitution after alpha-beta-depleted transplantation in children (TCRdb year 2016). The sample's treatment or condition label, in plain terms: allogeneic hematopoietic cell transplantation with graft depleted of TCRalphabeta T cells and CD19 B cells. Library preparation employed PCR. The instrument was an Illumina HiSeq 2500. TCR libraries were prepared with molecular barcoding, using unique molecular identifiers to normalize TCRbeta repertoire quantification. In TCRdb, the public reads were trimmed at Q25 with fastp and aligned with MiXCR, with productive beta chains retained. Rows with one shared CDR3 protein collapse into an entry with the most common genes and DNA. Counted in this sample were fewer than 700,000 distinct CDR3 sequences; over 10% of them appeared once. Around 2% of the sample lies in the top ten.

Sequenced here: PBMCs, mostly from graft donor cells, sampled 360 days after TCRalphabeta/CD19-depleted stem cell transplant. The origin of the receptors is a male patient between 10 and 17 years old who had a stem cell transplant for acute myeloid leukemia, so the T cells may come from the graft donor.

This clonotype was observed a few times. The CDR3 loop is CASSPQPAATYNEQFF. Here the CDR3 DNA reads TGTGCCAGCAGTCCCCAGCCCGCGGCGACCTACAATGAGCAGTTCTTC. The chain is built from TRBV7-8 and TRBJ2-1; D uncertain. The V end was cut by 6 bases, the J end by 2 bases, with 17 bases between. The CDR3 loop spans 16 amino acids. Germline V lookup: CDR1 SGHVS, CDR2 FQNEAQ.

This chain links TRBV7-6 with TRBJ2-7; D gene ambiguous. This CDR3 comprises 15 residues. Germline-derived CDR1 and CDR2 are SGHVS and FNYEAQ. V gave up 1 base and J gave up 3 bases, with 13 bases separating them. DNA of the CDR3: TGTGCCAGCAGCTTAGTAGCTACTAAAGACTACGAGCAGTACTTC. This sequence encodes CASSLVATKDYEQYF.

This clonotype was counted many times. The chain is built from TRBV28 and TRBJ1-3; D is perhaps TRBD1 (5 bases). CDR1 and CDR2 (germline): MDHEN, SYDVKM. The CDR3 sequence is 14 residues long. Trimming took off 2 bases at V and 3 bases at J, with 8 bases between the two ends. CDR3 residues: CASSLDSLGNTIYF. For the CDR3, the DNA is TGTGCCAGCAGTTTAGACAGCCTTGGAAACACCATATATTTT.

This sequence joins TRBV19 and TRBJ2-1; a weak D match, TRBD2 (5 bases). This CDR3 spans 14 amino acids. Trimming cost V 4 bases and J 4 bases, with 11 bases left between them. CDR1 LNHDA and CDR2 SQIVND come from the germline V gene (reference sequence). This chain's CDR3 is CASSSNSAYNEQFF. CDR3 bases: TGTGCCAGTAGTAGTAATAGCGCATACAATGAGCAGTTCTTC.

This clonotype was counted many times. The chain recombines TRBV12-3 or TRBV12-4 with TRBJ2-1; D is ambiguous. This CDR3 region has 11 residues. V was clipped by 5 bases and J by 10 bases, with 9 bases between them. The CDR3 region is CASSPLVEQFF. The CDR3 nucleotides are TGTGCCAGCAGTCCCCTCGTGGAGCAGTTCTTC.

The rearrangement joins TRBV12-3 or TRBV12-4 to TRBJ2-3; D may be TRBD1 or TRBD2 (5 bases each). The CDR3 consists of 16 residues. Trimming shortened V by 8 bases and J by 2 bases, and 20 bases separated the two germline ends. In DNA, the CDR3 is TGTGCCAGCCGAAAAGAGGGCACAGGACCCACAGATACGCAGTATTTT. This codes for CASRKEGTGPTDTQYF.

The chain is built from TRBV29-1 and TRBJ2-2; possibly TRBD2 for D (7 bases). The CDR3 totals 14 residues. V shed 4 bases and J shed 1 base, with 10 bases lying between them. CDR1 SQVTM and CDR2 ANQGSEA come from the germline V gene. CDR3 amino acids: CSVGGGLNTGELFF. Here the CDR3 DNA reads TGCAGCGTTGGGGGGGGGCTGAACACCGGGGAGCTGTTTTTT.

There are a few counts of this clonotype. The J gene is TRBJ2-1, the V gene TRBV6-2 or TRBV6-3; 14 bases match TRBD2. CDR1 is MNHEY, CDR2 SVGEGT, per germline. Trimming removed 5 bases from V and 1 base from J; junction bases left unmatched: 7. The CDR3 loop spans 18 amino acids. DNA of the CDR3: TGTGCCAGCAGTGGCATGACTAGCGGGAGGGGTTCCTACAATGAGCAGTTCTTC. It is translated as CASSGMTSGRGSYNEQFF.